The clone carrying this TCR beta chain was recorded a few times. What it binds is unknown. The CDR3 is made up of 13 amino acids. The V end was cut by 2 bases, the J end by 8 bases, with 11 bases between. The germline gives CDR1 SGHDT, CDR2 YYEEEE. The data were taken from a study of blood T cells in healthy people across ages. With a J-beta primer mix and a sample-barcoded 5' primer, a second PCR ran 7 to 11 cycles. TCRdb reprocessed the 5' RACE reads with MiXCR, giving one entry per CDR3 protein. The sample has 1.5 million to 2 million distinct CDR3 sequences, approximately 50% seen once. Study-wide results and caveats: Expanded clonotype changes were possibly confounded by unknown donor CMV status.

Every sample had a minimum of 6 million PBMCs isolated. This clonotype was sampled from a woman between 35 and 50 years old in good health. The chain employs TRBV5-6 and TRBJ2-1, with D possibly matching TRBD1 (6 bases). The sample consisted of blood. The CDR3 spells CASSLQGVDEQFF. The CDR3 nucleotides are TGTGCCAGCAGCTTACAGGGTGTCGATGAGCAGTTCTTC.